A single sample gave rise to the 5 T cell receptor beta chains below, sequenced in a study of blood T cell repertoires in COVID-19. Repertoires were generated with immunoSEQ multiplex PCR, while TCRdb's copy carries only in-frame clones and drops some. The repertoire holds approximately 65,000 clones, with 80% to 90% as singletons. Sample: PBMCs or T cells enriched from blood (not recorded which). The receptors come from a woman aged 40 to 55 with acute COVID-19.

This clone has more than one count but fewer than ten. The rearrangement uses TRBV6-2 or TRBV6-3 and TRBJ1-5; possibly TRBD1 for D (5 bases). CDR1 is MNHEY, CDR2 SVGEGT, per germline. The CDR3 contains 15 residues. Trimming took off 2 bases at V and 6 bases at J, with 14 bases between the two ends. The CDR3 DNA is TGTGCCAGCAGTTACGGGGGGACGCCCCCTCAGCCCCAGCATTTT. Translated, it gives CASSYGGTPPQPQHF.

The chain uses TRBV12-3 or TRBV12-4 and TRBJ2-5, with 12 bases aligning to TRBD2. Losses at the gene ends were 3 bases for V and 13 bases for J; bases not matched to a gene: 6. This CDR3 contains 13 residues. The CDR3 loop reads CASSLATSGRRYF. The CDR3 DNA follows: TGTGCCAGCAGTTTGGCGACTAGCGGGAGAAGGTACTTC.

The genes are TRBV6-1 and TRBJ1-2; D gene unclear. V lost 1 base and J 8 bases, leaving 17 bases between the germline ends. This CDR3 spans 15 amino acids. CDR1 and CDR2 from the germline V gene are MNHNS and SASEGT. This chain's CDR3 is CASSEVKVILGGYTF. The CDR3 region has the DNA TGTGCCAGCAGTGAAGTAAAAGTGATCCTGGGCGGCTACACCTTC.

The V and J genes are TRBV7-9 and TRBJ1-1; possibly TRBD1 for D (5 bases). V shed 0 bases and J shed 6 bases, with 8 bases lying between them. CDR1 and CDR2 (germline): SEHNR, FQNEAQ (reference sequence). CDR3 length: 13 residues. CDR3 sequence reads: CASSLARGAEAFF. CDR3 DNA sequence: TGTGCCAGCAGCTTAGCGCGGGGGGCTGAAGCTTTCTTT.

V and J are TRBV28 and TRBJ2-2, with 8 bases aligning to TRBD1. The V segment lost 6 bases and the J segment 6 bases; nucleotides outside the gene matches: 6. Germline CDR1 and CDR2: MDHEN and SYDVKM. This CDR3 has 14 residues. CDR3 region: CASRRTGWAGELFF. CDR3 nucleotides: TGTGCCAGCAGGAGGACAGGGTGGGCCGGGGAGCTGTTTTTT.